This is a list of T cell receptor beta chains from one sample in a study of blood T cell repertoires in COVID-19. Produced via immunoSEQ multiplex PCR; TCRdb's table is partial and in-frame only. Seen here are about 150,000 clones, over 80% observed once, and the top ten hold roughly 1%. Specimen: peripheral blood. These receptor sequences come from a woman aged 50 to 60 with acute or convalescent COVID-19. Both conserved end residues are trimmed from each CDR3.

v_call | cdr3_aa
TRBV6-5 | ASREYRVQGYGYT
TRBV3-1/TRBV3-2 | ASSQDRSSGIPNNEQF
TRBV19 | ASSTGTEAF
TRBV19 | ASSNSGSRWETQY
TRBV19 | ASSIGTGNTGELF
TRBV18 | ASSRADSGNTIY
TRBV10-3 | AISEWGTSSYNEQF
TRBV5-6 | ASSPDRSGSGGEQF
TRBV27 | ASSLGRRGSYGYT
TRBV6-1 | ASSEADSLNTEAF
TRBV6-5 | ASRGTVSTDTQY
TRBV9 | ASSVGGGGNYGYT
TRBV2 | ASSESPQGDDNSPLH
TRBV11-2 | ASSRRADSNTGELF
TRBV6-4 | ASSATDRGGYT